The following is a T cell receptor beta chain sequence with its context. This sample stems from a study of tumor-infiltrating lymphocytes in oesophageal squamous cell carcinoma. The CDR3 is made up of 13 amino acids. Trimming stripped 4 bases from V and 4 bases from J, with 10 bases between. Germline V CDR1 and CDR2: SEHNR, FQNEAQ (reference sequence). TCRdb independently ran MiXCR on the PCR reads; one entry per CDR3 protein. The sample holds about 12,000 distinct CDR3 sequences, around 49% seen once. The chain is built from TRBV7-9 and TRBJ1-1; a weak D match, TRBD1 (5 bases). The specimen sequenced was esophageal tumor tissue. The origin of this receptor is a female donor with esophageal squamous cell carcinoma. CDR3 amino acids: CASSSGGITEAFF. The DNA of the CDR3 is TGTGCCAGCAGCTCGGGGGGGATCACTGAAGCTTTCTTT.